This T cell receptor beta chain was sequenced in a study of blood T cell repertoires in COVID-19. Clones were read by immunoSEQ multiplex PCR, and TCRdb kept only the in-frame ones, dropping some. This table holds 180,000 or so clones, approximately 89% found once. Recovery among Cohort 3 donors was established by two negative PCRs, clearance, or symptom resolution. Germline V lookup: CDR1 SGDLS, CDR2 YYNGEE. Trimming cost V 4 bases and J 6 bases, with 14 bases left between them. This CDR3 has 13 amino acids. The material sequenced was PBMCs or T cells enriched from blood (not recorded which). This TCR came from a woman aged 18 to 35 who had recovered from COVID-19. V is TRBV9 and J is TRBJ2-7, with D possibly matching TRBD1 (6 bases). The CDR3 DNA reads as TGTGCCAGCAGCCCCCCCGGACAGCGCGAGCAGTACTTC. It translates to CASSPPGQREQYF.